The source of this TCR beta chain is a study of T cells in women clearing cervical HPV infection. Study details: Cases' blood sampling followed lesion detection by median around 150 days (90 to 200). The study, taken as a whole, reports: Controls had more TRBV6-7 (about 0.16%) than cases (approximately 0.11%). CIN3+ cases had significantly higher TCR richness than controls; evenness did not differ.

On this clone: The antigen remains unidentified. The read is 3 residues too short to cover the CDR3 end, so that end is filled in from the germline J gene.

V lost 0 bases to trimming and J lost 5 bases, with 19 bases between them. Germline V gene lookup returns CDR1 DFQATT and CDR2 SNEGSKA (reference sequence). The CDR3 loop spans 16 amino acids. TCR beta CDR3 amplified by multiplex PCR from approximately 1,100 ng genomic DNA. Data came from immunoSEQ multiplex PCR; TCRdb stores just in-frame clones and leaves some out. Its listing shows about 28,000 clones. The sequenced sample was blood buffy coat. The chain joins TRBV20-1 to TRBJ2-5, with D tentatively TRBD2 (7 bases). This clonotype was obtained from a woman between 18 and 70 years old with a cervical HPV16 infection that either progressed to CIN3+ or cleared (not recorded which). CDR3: CSARDPWEGVSETQYF. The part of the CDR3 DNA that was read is TGCAGTGCTAGAGACCCGTGGGAGGGGGTGAGCGAGACC.